The 13 T cell receptor beta chains listed next were all sequenced from one sample in a study of radiotherapy plus CTLA-4 blockade in lung cancer. Clones were read by immunoSEQ multiplex PCR, and TCRdb kept only the in-frame ones, dropping some. In the table there are about 41,000 clones, roughly four fifths of which are singletons. Sequenced material: peripheral blood, taken from a patient treated with radiotherapy plus ipilimumab. Receptors originate from a human donor with non-small cell lung cancer who had stable disease on radiotherapy plus ipilimumab.

The chain couples TRBV28 to TRBJ2-5; D might be TRBD2 (6 bases). V lost 4 bases, J lost 4 bases, and 19 bases lay in between. The CDR3 length is 16 residues. Germline V gives CDR1 MDHEN, CDR2 SYDVKM. DNA for the CDR3: TGTGCCAGCAGTTCTCTAGGTCCAACTAGCCCAGAGACCCAGTACTTC. Its translation: CASSSLGPTSPETQYF.

The chain recombines TRBV19 with TRBJ2-4; no firm D call. Germline V gene lookup returns CDR1 LNHDA and CDR2 SQIVND (reference sequence). The CDR3 runs 17 residues. V gave up 2 bases and J gave up 1 base, with 15 bases separating them. For the CDR3, the DNA is TGTGCCAGTAGTATATCGATGGGCGGTGAGGCCAAAAACATTCAGTACTTC. Its protein is CASSISMGGEAKNIQYF.

This clone was counted a few times. This rearrangement joins TRBV27 to TRBJ1-2; the D gene is possibly TRBD1 (6 bases). Germline CDR1 reads MNHEY; CDR2 reads SMNVEV (reference sequence). This CDR3 is built from 13 residues. V was pared by 6 bases and J by 2 bases, with 10 bases between. CDR3 bases: TGTGCCAGCAGGGGGGCGGGGAACTATGGCTACACCTTC. Translation gives CASRGAGNYGYTF.

The chain combines TRBV5-6 with TRBJ2-7; D gene ambiguous. Germline loops: CDR1 SGHDT, CDR2 YYEEEE. The CDR3 contains 13 residues. V was trimmed by 1 base and J by 4 bases, leaving 9 bases between them. The CDR3 reads CASSLYVLYEQYF. The CDR3 region has the DNA TGTGCCAGCAGCTTGTACGTCCTTTACGAGCAGTACTTC.

This clone was seen just once. The chain employs TRBV2 and TRBJ1-2; perhaps TRBD1 as D (5 bases). The CDR3 is 13 amino acids. Between the trimmed V and J ends, which lost 8 bases and 8 bases, there was a span of 18 bases. The germline gives CDR1 SNHLY, CDR2 FYNNEI. The chain's CDR3 is CASRDLTQSGYTF. The CDR3 DNA follows: TGTGCCAGCCGGGACCTTACTCAGAGCGGCTACACCTTC.

The V call is TRBV4-1, the J call TRBJ2-3; D gene uncertain. Trimming pared 2 bases from V and 4 bases from J, leaving 13 bases between. This CDR3 region has 15 residues. Germline-derived CDR1 and CDR2 are MGHRA and YSYEKL. The CDR3 spells CASSQHGPVADTQYF. The DNA for the CDR3 is TGCGCCAGCAGCCAACACGGCCCCGTGGCAGATACGCAGTATTTT.

V gene TRBV7-9 combines with J gene TRBJ2-1, with no clear D. The CDR3 is 14 residues long. The germline V and J ends were trimmed by 2 bases and 5 bases, with 10 bases remaining between them. Looked up from germline, CDR1 is SEHNR and CDR2 is FQNEAQ (reference sequence). CDR3 in amino acids: CASSLQVKNNEQFF. CDR3 in DNA: TGTGCCAGCAGCTTACAAGTTAAGAACAATGAGCAGTTCTTC. Full variable domain (remainder filled in from reference TRBV7-9 and TRBJ2-1): DTGVSQNPRHKITKRGQNVTFRCDPISEHNRLYWYRQTLGQGPEFLTYFQNEAQLEKSRLLSDRFSAERPKGSFSTLEIQRTEQGDSAMYLCASSLQVKNNEQFFGPGTRLTVL.

A few counts support this clone. This sample includes further DNA sequences coding for the same CDR3. The chain employs TRBV4-3 and TRBJ1-2; 10 nucleotides line up with TRBD1. The trim removed 3 bases at V and 3 bases at J, leaving 4 bases unmatched. The CDR3 spans 15 residues. Germline loops: CDR1 LGHNA, CDR2 YSLEER. The CDR3 region has the DNA TGCGCCAGCAGCCAGAGGGACAGGGGCGACTATGGCTACACCTTC. Translating gives CASSQRDRGDYGYTF.

V gene TRBV27 combines with J gene TRBJ2-6; D ambiguous. This CDR3 contains 16 residues. Germline assignment: CDR1 MNHEY and CDR2 SMNVEV (reference sequence). V lost 3 bases, J lost 0 bases, and 9 bases lay in between. CDR3 in amino acids: CASSFLVSSGANVLTF. The CDR3 DNA sequence: TGTGCCAGCAGTTTCCTGGTCTCCTCTGGGGCCAACGTCCTGACTTTC.

Comments on this clone: At one end the junction does not follow the germline gene, possibly because of a read error. The same CDR3 is also encoded by other DNA sequences in this sample. The chain links TRBV12-5 to TRBJ2-2, with 9 bases that match TRBD1. The CDR3 spans 16 residues. The germline V gene has CDR1 LGHNT and CDR2 FRNRAP. Here the CDR3 reads CASGLRTGANTGELFF. CDR3 nucleotides: TGCGCTAGTGGTTTACGGACAGGGGCGAACACCGGGGAGCTGTTTTTT.

This clone has a single count. The CDR3 loop is CASVAGTVGKAQYF. The CDR3 nucleotides read TGTGCCAGTGTTGCCGGGACTGTGGGGAAGGCCCAGTACTTC. This chain joins TRBV2 and TRBJ2-5; tentatively, D is TRBD2 (6 bases). V was trimmed by 9 bases and J by 9 bases, leaving 23 bases between them. CDR1 is SNHLY, CDR2 FYNNEI, per germline. The length of the CDR3 is 14 residues.

This chain joins TRBV6-6 and TRBJ1-2; TRBD1 might be the D (6 bases). V lost 4 bases, J lost 1 base, and 13 bases lay in between. The CDR3 runs to 15 residues. Per germline, CDR1 MNHNY and CDR2 SVGAGI (reference sequence). Here the CDR3 reads CASSSGQRSNYGYTF. The CDR3 DNA is TGTGCCAGCAGTTCCGGACAGCGAAGTAACTATGGCTACACCTTC.

The chain combines TRBV12-5 with TRBJ1-2; no clear D. The germline V and J ends were trimmed by 5 bases and 2 bases, with 3 bases remaining between them. Per germline, CDR1 LGHNT and CDR2 FRNRAP. This CDR3 has 11 amino acids. The CDR3 loop is CASGDNYGYTF. The CDR3 DNA is TGTGCTAGTGGTGACAACTATGGCTACACCTTC. The variable domain in full, with the rest retrieved from reference TRBV12-5 and TRBJ1-2, is DARVTQTPRHKVTEMGQEVTMRCQPILGHNTVFWYRQTMMQGLELLAYFRNRAPLDDSGMPKDRFSAEMPDATLATLKIQPSEPRDSAVYFCASGDNYGYTFGSGTRLTVV.